A selection of T cell receptor beta chains follows, all from one sample in a study of shared clonotypes between healthy human individuals. TCRdb's copy holds only in-frame clones and misses some; the assay was immunoSEQ multiplex PCR. The sample holds roughly 2.1 million clones, about 93% seen once. The material sequenced was naive CD8+ T cells from PBMCs. The receptors originated from a man aged 18-30 years in good health. Some clones in this sample may be carry-over from other donors' samples. CDR3s include the opening cysteine and the closing phenylalanine or tryptophan. The D gene is left open where the match is weak. Rows may omit the clone size; those that give it use once, few, many or a size class.

j_call	d_call	clone_size	v_call	cdr3_nt	cdr3_aa
TRBJ2-3	.	.	TRBV27	TGTGCCAGCAGTAATATAGCTAGCCGGGATACGCAGTATTTT	CASSNIASRDTQYF
TRBJ2-1	TRBD2	.	TRBV18	TGTGCCAGCTCACCACAGCGGGGCTACAATGAGCAGTTCTTC	CASSPQRGYNEQFF
TRBJ2-1	.	.	TRBV7-9	TGTGCCAGCAGACTAGCCGCAACCTACAATGAGCAGTTCTTC	CASRLAATYNEQFF
TRBJ2-7	TRBD2	once	TRBV19	TGTGCCAGTAGAGGACTAGCGGAATACTCCTACGAGCAGTACTTC	CASRGLAEYSYEQYF
TRBJ1-1	.	.	TRBV9	TGTGCCAGCAGCGTCTCTCAACAGGAGCTGAACACTGAAGCTTTCTTT	CASSVSQQELNTEAFF
TRBJ2-7	.	.	TRBV28	TGTGCCAGCAGCCTGAGGGTCTACGAGCAGTACTTC	CASSLRVYEQYF
TRBJ2-1	TRBD2	.	TRBV28	TGTGCCAGCAGTCCCCTCGGGGGGACTAGCGCTTACAATGAGCAGTTCTTC	CASSPLGGTSAYNEQFF
TRBJ2-3	.	.	TRBV4-2	TGTGCCAGCAGCCAAGTTTTCTTAGCCGACGGCGTTGATACGCAGTATTTT	CASSQVFLADGVDTQYF
TRBJ2-6	.	.	TRBV10-1	TGCGCCAGCAGTGATTCGGTTTTGGCGGGGGCCGGGGCCAACGTCCTGACTTTC	CASSDSVLAGAGANVLTF
TRBJ1-5	.	once	TRBV6-5	TGTGCCAGCAGTTACTTCCTCGGGGGGCGGGATCAGCCCCAGCATTTT	CASSYFLGGRDQPQHF
TRBJ2-1	.	.	TRBV10-3	TGTGCCATCAGTGAGCCGCCTTGGAGCTCCTACAATGAGCAGTTCTTC	CAISEPPWSSYNEQFF
TRBJ2-3	TRBD2	.	TRBV9	TGTGCCAGCAGCGAGGGACTAGCGGGGACAGATACGCAGTATTTT	CASSEGLAGTDTQYF
TRBJ1-1	.	.	TRBV2	TGTGCCAGCAGTGAACGCGTGGCTGAAGCTTTCTTT	CASSERVAEAFF
TRBJ2-7	.	.	TRBV28	TGTGCCAGCAGTAAGGGGATGGGCGGCGAGCAGTACTTC	CASSKGMGGEQYF